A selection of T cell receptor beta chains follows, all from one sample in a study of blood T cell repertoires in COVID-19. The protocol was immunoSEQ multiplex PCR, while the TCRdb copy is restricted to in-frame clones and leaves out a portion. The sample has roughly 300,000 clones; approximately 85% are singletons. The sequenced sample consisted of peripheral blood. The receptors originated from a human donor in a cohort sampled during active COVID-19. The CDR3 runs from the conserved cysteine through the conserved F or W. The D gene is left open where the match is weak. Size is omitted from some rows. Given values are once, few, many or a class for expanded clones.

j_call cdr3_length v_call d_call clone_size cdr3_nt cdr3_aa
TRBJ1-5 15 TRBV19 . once TGTGCCAGTAGTACCCGACAGGTCCCCTATCAGCCCCAGCATTTT CASSTRQVPYQPQHF
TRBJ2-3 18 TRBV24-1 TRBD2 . TGTGCCACCAGTGATTTGGCCGCTAGCGGGAGTGTCGCAGATACGCAGTATTTT CATSDLAASGSVADTQYF
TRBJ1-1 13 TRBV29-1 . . TGCAGCGTGTCGCAGACAGTGAACACTGAAGCTTTCTTT CSVSQTVNTEAFF
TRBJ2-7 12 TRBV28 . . TGTGCCAGCAGCGGCTACAGGGATGAGCAGTACTTC CASSGYRDEQYF
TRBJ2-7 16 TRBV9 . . TGTGCCAGCAGCGTACACTGGAGGACCTCCTCCTACGAGCAGTACTTC CASSVHWRTSSYEQYF
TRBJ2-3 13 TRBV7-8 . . TGTGCCAGCAGCTTGCTAGCCGAAAATACGCAGTATTTT CASSLLAENTQYF
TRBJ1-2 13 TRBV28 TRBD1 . TGTGCCAGCAGAACTACAGGGGGTGACGGCTACACCTTC CASRTTGGDGYTF
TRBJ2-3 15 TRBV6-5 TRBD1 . TGTGCCAGCAGTTACTCGAACAGGGGTTATGATACGCAGTATTTT CASSYSNRGYDTQYF
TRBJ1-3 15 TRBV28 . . TGTGCCAGCAGACGAGCTACCCCAGGGACAACGACCATATATTTT CASRRATPGTTTIYF
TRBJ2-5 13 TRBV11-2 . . TGTGCCAGCAGCTTTGGGCAGGGTGGGACCCAGTACTTC CASSFGQGGTQYF
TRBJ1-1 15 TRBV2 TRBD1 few TGTGCCAGCAGTGGGGACAGCGTAATGAACACTGAAGCTTTCTTT CASSGDSVMNTEAFF
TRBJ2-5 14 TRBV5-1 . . TGCGCCAGCAGGACGACCACTAGCAAAGAGACCCAGTACTTC CASRTTTSKETQYF
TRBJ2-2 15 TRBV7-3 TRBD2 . TGTGCCAGCAGCTTAATGACTAGCGGAACCGGGGAGCTGTTTTTT CASSLMTSGTGELFF
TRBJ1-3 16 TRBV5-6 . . TGTGCCAGCAGCTTGTCCGAGTCGTTTAAGGGGAACACCATATATTTT CASSLSESFKGNTIYF
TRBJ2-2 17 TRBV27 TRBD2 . TGTGCCAGCAGTAAGAAACCTGGCGGGAGAAGTCCCGGGGAGCTGTTTTTT CASSKKPGGRSPGELFF
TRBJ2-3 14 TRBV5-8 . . TGTGCCAGCAGCTTGGGGCAGTACACAGATACGCAGTATTTT CASSLGQYTDTQYF
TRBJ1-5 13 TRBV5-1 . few TGCGCCAGCAGCTTAACAGGGAAGGAGCCCCAGCATTTT CASSLTGKEPQHF
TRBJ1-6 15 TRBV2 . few TGTGCCAGCAGTGATTCGGACGGGGGTCCTACACCCCTCCACTTT CASSDSDGGPTPLHF
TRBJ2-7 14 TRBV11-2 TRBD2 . TGTGCCAGCAGCTTAGCGGGGGGCTCCTACGAGCAGTACTTC CASSLAGGSYEQYF
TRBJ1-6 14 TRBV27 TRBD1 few TGTGCCAGCAGTGGGGGACAGGGGTACTCACCCCTCCACTTT CASSGGQGYSPLHF
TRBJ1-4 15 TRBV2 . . TGTGCCAGCTCAGGCAAAGGGGTGTTTCAAGAAAAACTGTTTTTT CASSGKGVFQEKLFF
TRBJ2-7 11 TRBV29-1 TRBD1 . TGCAGCGGTGGACAGGGTTCAGAGCAGTACTTC CSGGQGSEQYF
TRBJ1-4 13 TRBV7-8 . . TGTGCCAGCAGCTTAGAGGGGGATGAAAAACTGTTTTTT CASSLEGDEKLFF
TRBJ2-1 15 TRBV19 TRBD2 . TGTGCCAGTAGTAATCCGGGACTAGCTCCCAATGAGCAGTTCTTC CASSNPGLAPNEQFF
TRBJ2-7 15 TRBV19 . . TGTGCCAGTAGTATAAGAACCGAGCCTTTCTACGAGCAGTACTTC CASSIRTEPFYEQYF
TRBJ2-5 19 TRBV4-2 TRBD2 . TGTGCCAGCAGCCCGCGGGGACTAGCGGGAGAGGAGGATGGGGAGACCCAGTACTTC CASSPRGLAGEEDGETQYF
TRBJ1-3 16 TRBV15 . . TGTGCCACCAGCAGAGAGGGCGCCATTTTTGGAAACACCATATATTTT CATSREGAIFGNTIYF